A selection of T cell receptor beta chains follows, all from one sample in a study of identifying expanded T cells in peripheral blood. Sequencing used immunoSEQ multiplex PCR; TCRdb keeps in-frame clones, though not all of them. The sample lists over 75,000 clones, approximately 90% occurring once. Sequencing was performed on blood. The receptors originated from a person between 18 and 75 years old in good health. Each CDR3 is given with its conserved first and last residue. The D gene is left open where the match is weak. The size entry is marked missing in some rows and otherwise reads once, few, many or a size class.

>few|TRBJ2-7|TRBD1|TRBV5-6
TGTGCCAGCAGATTTAGGGGGCTTTACTCCTACGAGCAGTACTTC
CASRFRGLYSYEQYF
>.|TRBJ1-6|TRBD1|TRBV2
TGTGCCAGCAGTCCCGGGACAGACTATAATTCACCCCTCCACTTT
CASSPGTDYNSPLHF
>.|TRBJ2-2|TRBD2|TRBV30
TGTGCCTGGAGAGTGTCTTGGGGGAGGGCCCATGGGGAGCTGTTTTTT
CAWRVSWGRAHGELFF
>.|TRBJ1-1|TRBD1|TRBV5-1
TGCGCCAGCAGATTTAGACAGGGGTCGGGCACTGAAGCTTTCTTT
CASRFRQGSGTEAFF
>.|TRBJ1-5|.|TRBV10-2
TGCGCCAGCAGTGAGCCGAATCAGCCCCAGCATTTT
CASSEPNQPQHF
>.|TRBJ2-1|.|TRBV7-9
TGTGCCAGCAGCTTTTTAGCGCCGGTGTGGAGTGAGCAGTTCTTC
CASSFLAPVWSEQFF
>.|TRBJ2-1|TRBD2|TRBV5-1
TGCGCCAGCAGCTTTGGGCTAGCGGGGCGCCGACTCTACAATGAGCAGTTCTTC
CASSFGLAGRRLYNEQFF
>once|TRBJ2-1|.|TRBV4-2
TGTGCCAGCAGCCAAGAGTCGGGATCCTACAATGAGCAGTTCTTC
CASSQESGSYNEQFF
>once|TRBJ2-5|.|TRBV15
TGTGCCACCAGCATGGGTGGCGTGACTAGTGAGACCCAGTACTTC
CATSMGGVTSETQYF
>once|TRBJ2-7|.|TRBV10-2
TGCGCCAGCAGTTCACTAATCATTTCGGAGCAGTACTTC
CASSSLIISEQYF
>.|TRBJ2-5|TRBD2|TRBV7-2
TGTGCCAGCAGCTTATCGGGGGGGGAGACCCAGTACTTC
CASSLSGGETQYF
>.|TRBJ2-3|.|TRBV6-4
TGTGCCAGCAGTGACTCTACAGTCGCTAGCACAGATACGCAGTATTTT
CASSDSTVASTDTQYF
>once|TRBJ1-1|.|TRBV5-1
TGCGCCAGCAGCTTGGAGGGGACCACTGAAGCTTTCTTT
CASSLEGTTEAFF
>few|TRBJ1-1|TRBD1|TRBV28
TGTGCCAGCAGTTTACCTACAGGGGCGGGGAACACTGAAGCTTTCTTT
CASSLPTGAGNTEAFF
>.|TRBJ2-1|.|TRBV30
TGTGCCTGGAGTGTGAGCTACAATGAGCAGTTCTTC
CAWSVSYNEQFF
>.|TRBJ2-5|.|TRBV5-1
TGCGCCAGCAGCTTGGGAGGCGGGGTCGAGGAGACCCAGTACTTC
CASSLGGGVEETQYF
>.|TRBJ1-1|.|TRBV28
TGTGCCAGCAGTTCGAGGGGCAGAATCACTGAAGCTTTCTTT
CASSSRGRITEAFF
>.|TRBJ2-3|.|TRBV11-3
TGTGCCAGCAGCTTAGACGGGGAAAGACCTGATACGCAGTATTTT
CASSLDGERPDTQYF
>.|TRBJ2-7|.|TRBV19
TGTGCCACCTCTTTGGGACAAACACATGTCTACGAGCAGTACTTC
CATSLGQTHVYEQYF
>.|TRBJ2-1|.|TRBV21-1
TGTGCCAGCAGCAAAGCTGCCGGGACTAGCGGGAGTAGGAATGAGCAGTTCTTC
CASSKAAGTSGSRNEQFF
>.|TRBJ1-1|.|TRBV7-2
TGTGCCAGCAGTTCCGCGGACGCGGGGAACACTGAAGCTTTCTTT
CASSSADAGNTEAFF
>.|TRBJ2-7|TRBD2|TRBV29-1
TGCAGCGTAAAATCGGGACTAGCGAGCTCCTACGAGCAGTACTTC
CSVKSGLASSYEQYF